The entry below describes one T cell receptor beta chain. The PCR contained 60 Vbeta and 13 Jbeta primers. Sequencing used immunoSEQ multiplex PCR; TCRdb keeps in-frame clones, though not all of them. The sample lists 170,000 or so clones; 84% were seen once. In germline, CDR1 is MNHEY, CDR2 SMNVEV (reference sequence). This CDR3 has 18 amino acids. The ends were cut back, 2 bases at V and 0 bases at J, with 19 bases in the middle. The data derive from a study of cytomegalovirus exposure and HLA in healthy donors. The chain links TRBV27 to TRBJ2-5, with D perhaps matching TRBD2 (7 bases). This receptor was taken from a middle-aged man in good health and CMV-seropositive. The specimen sequenced was PBMCs. CDR3 sequence: CASSLTPWRGRYQETQYF. CDR3 nucleotide sequence: TGTGCCAGCAGTTTAACCCCTTGGCGGGGGCGGTACCAAGAGACCCAGTACTTC.